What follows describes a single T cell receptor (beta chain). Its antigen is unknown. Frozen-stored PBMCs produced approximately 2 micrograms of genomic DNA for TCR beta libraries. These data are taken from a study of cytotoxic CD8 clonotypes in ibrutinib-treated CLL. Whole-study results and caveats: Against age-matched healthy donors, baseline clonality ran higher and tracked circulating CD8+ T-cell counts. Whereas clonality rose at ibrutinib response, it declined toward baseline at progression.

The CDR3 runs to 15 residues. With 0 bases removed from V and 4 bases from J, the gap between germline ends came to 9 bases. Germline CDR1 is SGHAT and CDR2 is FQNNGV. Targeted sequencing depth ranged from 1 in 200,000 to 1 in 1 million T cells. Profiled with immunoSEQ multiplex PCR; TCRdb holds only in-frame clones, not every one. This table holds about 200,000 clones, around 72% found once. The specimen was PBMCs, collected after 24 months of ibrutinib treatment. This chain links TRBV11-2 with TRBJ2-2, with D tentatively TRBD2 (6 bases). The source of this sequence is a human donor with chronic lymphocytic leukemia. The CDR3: CASSLEGLSTGELFF. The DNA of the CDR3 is TGTGCCAGCAGCTTAGAGGGACTTTCCACCGGGGAGCTGTTTTTT.